This paragraph covers one TCR beta chain sequence. The sample holds a few counts of this clonotype. No antigen is known for it. Base qualities were left out, and no much larger clone turns up one base away. Trimming leaves V shorter by 6 bases and J shorter by 0 bases, with the junction holding 7 bases beyond the gene matches. From the cysteine up to the phenylalanine, the CDR3 has a length of 17 residues. Of the read, only the CDR3 DNA is kept; its 51 bases are in frame from base 1. CDR1 and CDR2, looked up from the germline V gene (reference sequence), are DFQATT and SNEGSKA. Library generation was performed with multiplex PCR. These reads were obtained on an Illumina HiSeq 4000. CDR3 regions were amplified by Arm-PCR with iRepertoire HTBI primers to construct TCR beta libraries. Gel purification was performed on PCR products prior to sequencing. On the study's bioinformatics: Gene usage analysis of CDR3 amino acid clonotypes relied on the 62 TRBV and 14 TRBJ segments identified across samples. COPE and FqMerger were used to merge filtered high-quality paired reads into contigs. BLAST was used to align contigs to the IMGT TRBV, TRBD and TRBJ reference genes, and CDR3 was defined following IMGT. Clonotypes above 0.1% frequency were classified as highly expanded clones. Repertoire diversity was measured by Shannon entropy, and V-J evenness by the Gini coefficient. Clonotypes shared by more than one individual were considered public. Clones were called with MiXCR by TCRdb after fastp trimmed the public reads at Q25, and only in-frame beta chains were retained. For every CDR3 protein sequence, its rows merge into one entry that carries the most common genes and DNA. TCRdb, not the original authors, processed these V and J calls. The table for this sample lists about 560,000 distinct CDR3 sequences; around 15% of them were counted only once. In total, the top ten clones hold around 11% of the sample.

The data are from a study of regulatory T cells in long-lasting Graves disease listed by TCRdb under 2021. Study-level background: In the newly diagnosed Graves' disease group, patients had been taking antithyroid drugs for less than 3 months. This study used TCR sequencing and RNA sequencing of peripheral blood to compare persistent Graves' disease patients against newly diagnosed Graves' disease patients. The study was conducted in China and was registered as a clinical trial. TCR sequencing covered 13 persistent and 20 or so newly diagnosed Graves' disease patients, 33 samples in total.

This specimen's time point label, per the study, means: newly diagnosed GD, antithyroid drugs for less than 3 months. RNA was extracted from PBMCs in TRIzol for both TCR sequencing and RNA sequencing. The diagnosis of Graves' disease followed American Thyroid Association guidelines. Patients for the study were recruited at an endocrinology department in Xi'an, China. Each patient gave approximately 9 milliliters of peripheral blood, collected in an EDTA anticoagulant tube. PBMCs were isolated by Ficoll Paque Plus density gradient separation without further T cell sorting. An Agilent 2100 Bioanalyzer and agarose gel were used to check RNA quality, and a NanoDrop 2000 was used to measure RNA concentration. Here is what the overall study found, with its caveats: Sequencing and analysis were restricted to the TCR beta chain. The authors noted that the small sample size was a limitation that may lower accuracy. Persistent patients shared more public clonotypes among themselves (around 2,500) than newly diagnosed patients did (roughly 910). Because the primary lesion, thyroid tissue, could not be accessed, the study looked at peripheral blood alone. Compared with newly diagnosed patients, persistent Graves' disease patients had lower TCR Shannon entropy and fewer highly expanded clones, which suggests clonal expansion. TRBV28, TRBJ1-2 and TRBJ2-5 were preferentially used in persistent disease, while TRBV20-1 and TRBJ2-1 were favored in newly diagnosed disease.

Separately, the same data were catalogued under a study of T cells in Graves' hyperthyroidism and ophthalmopathy. Looking at the second paper: Graves' hyperthyroidism was defined as stable when no progression to ophthalmopathy occurred over 18 months of follow-up. The hyperthyroidism patients were between 18 and 65 years old and newly diagnosed, with a disease duration of less than 2 months. Any patient with an uncontrolled infection, another autoimmune disease, pregnancy or lactation was excluded. Diagnoses were established on the basis of clinical symptoms, serum thyroxine and TRAb, thyroid ultrasound, and orbital computed tomography. For the first round of RT-PCR on the TCR CDR3, the HTBI primer set was used together with the Qiagen OneStep RT-PCR kit. Most expanded thyroid clonotypes (frequency above 0.001) were also detected in blood, suggesting blood repertoires may reflect thyroid immune responses. A 13 V-J signature model separated ophthalmopathy from stable hyperthyroidism, with roughly 88% sensitivity and roughly 82% specificity in cross-validation and 80%/75% in testing. In validation, progression to ophthalmopathy was predicted by the model with 70.59% sensitivity and nearly 75% specificity, a median of approximately 7.1 months before onset. TCR V-J signatures able to tell the groups apart were searched for in a discovery cohort of some 100 patients, of whom fewer than 45 had Graves' ophthalmopathy and around 56 had stable Graves' hyperthyroidism. An independent validation cohort of under 20 hyperthyroidism patients and over 15 patients who later progressed to ophthalmopathy tested prospective prediction of ophthalmopathy. The approximately 90 discovery patients were divided at random into training and test sets in a 7:3 ratio. In addition, the study compared T-cell repertoires in thyroid tissue and in blood from roughly 6 Graves' hyperthyroidism patients. Once sampling was done, hyperthyroidism patients were given methimazole at a starting dose of 30 mg daily, whereas ophthalmopathy patients were given high-dose intravenous methylprednisolone. Libraries were constructed in a second round of multiplex PCR, after which size selection and purification were performed. Paired-end sequencing of the libraries was performed with 100 bp reads on an Illumina HiSeq2000. SOAPnuke was used to process the raw data, removing reads that contained adapters or uncalled bases, had a mean Phred below 15, or lacked an exact match to the constant primer or identifier. High-quality paired reads were merged using COPE v1.2.5, and each unique nucleotide sequence was defined as a clonotype. MiTCR v1.1 was used to align clonotypes to the IMGT TRBV, TRBD and TRBJ reference segments. The analysis was restricted to V-J combinations with a frequency above 0.0001, which together covered 99.2% of the repertoires. The TCS score was defined as the ratio of F50 (clonal expansion) to E x V (chaos), calculated using BLOSUM62-based TCRdist between CDR3 peptides within each V-J. Welch's t-statistics and random forest reduced roughly 530 V-J features to under 15, which were used in a naive Bayes classifier (R e1071). No statistical method was used to set the sample size in advance, and investigators knew the group allocation. TCR Vbeta CDR3 sequencing of 120 to 150 peripheral blood samples (more than 40 ophthalmopathy, 75 to 80 hyperthyroidism and some 17 progressor patients) is reported in the paper.

The clonotype was recovered from a man aged 18 to 30 with Graves disease. Donor details come from another sample of the same person, matched by shared clones. This chain is built from TRBV20-1 and TRBJ2-3; 15 nucleotides in the junction match TRBD2. Sequencing used peripheral blood mononuclear cells (PBMCs), obtained at new diagnosis, from a patient treated with antithyroid drugs. CDR3 sequence: CSALRTSGRASTDTQYF. The bases read TGCAGTGCCCTACGGACTAGCGGGAGGGCAAGCACAGATACGCAGTATTTT.